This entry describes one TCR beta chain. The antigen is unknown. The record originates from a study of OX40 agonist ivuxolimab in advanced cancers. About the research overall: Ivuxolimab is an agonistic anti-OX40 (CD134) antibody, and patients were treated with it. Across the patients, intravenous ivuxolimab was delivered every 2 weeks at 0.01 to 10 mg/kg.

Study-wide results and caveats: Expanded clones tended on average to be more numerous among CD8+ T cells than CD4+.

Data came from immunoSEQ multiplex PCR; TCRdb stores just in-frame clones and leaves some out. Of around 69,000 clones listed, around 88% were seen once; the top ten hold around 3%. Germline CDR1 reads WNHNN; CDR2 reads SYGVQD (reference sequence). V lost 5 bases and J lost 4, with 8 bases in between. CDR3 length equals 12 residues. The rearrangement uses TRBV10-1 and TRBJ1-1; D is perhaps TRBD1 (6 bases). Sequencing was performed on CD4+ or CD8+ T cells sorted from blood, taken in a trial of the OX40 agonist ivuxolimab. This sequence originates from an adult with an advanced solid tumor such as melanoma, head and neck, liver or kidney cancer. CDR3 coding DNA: TGCGCCAGCAGTCAAGGGGGCACTGAAGCTTTCTTT. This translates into CASSQGGTEAFF.